This is a list of T cell receptor beta chains from one sample in a study of cytomegalovirus exposure and HLA in healthy donors. Produced via immunoSEQ multiplex PCR; TCRdb's table is partial and in-frame only. The sample shows 150,000 to 200,000 clones, roughly 79% of them seen only once. Sequenced input: PBMCs. The receptor source for this set is a woman aged 18 to 35 in good health and CMV-seropositive. Both conserved end residues are part of each CDR3. A D gene is named only where the DNA matches it firmly. A clone size is listed for some rows: how often the clone was seen (once, few, many), or a class if it is expanded.

j_gene: TRBJ2-2
d_gene: -
abundance: -
v_gene: TRBV19
CDR3nt: TGTGCCAGTAGTATAGATCAGCAGGGCTGGACCGGGGAGCTGTTTTTT
CDR3aa: CASSIDQQGWTGELFF

j_gene: TRBJ2-2
d_gene: TRBD1
abundance: -
v_gene: TRBV19
CDR3nt: TGTGCCAGTAGCACCCAGGGGGTCTTCACCGGGGAGCTGTTTTTT
CDR3aa: CASSTQGVFTGELFF

j_gene: TRBJ2-3
d_gene: -
abundance: -
v_gene: TRBV13
CDR3nt: TGTGCCAGCGCGGAGGGGACTAGCACAGATACGCAGTATTTT
CDR3aa: CASAEGTSTDTQYF

j_gene: TRBJ1-1
d_gene: -
abundance: -
v_gene: TRBV7-9
CDR3nt: TGTGCCAGCAGCAAGGGGGAGAACACTGAAGCTTTCTTT
CDR3aa: CASSKGENTEAFF

j_gene: TRBJ1-1
d_gene: TRBD1
abundance: -
v_gene: TRBV10-3
CDR3nt: TGTGCCATCAGTGGAGGACAGGGGTTGACTGAAGCTTTCTTT
CDR3aa: CAISGGQGLTEAFF

j_gene: TRBJ2-1
d_gene: TRBD1
abundance: -
v_gene: TRBV7-9
CDR3nt: TGTGCCAGCAGCTTACGGAAACAGGGGATCGATAACAATGAGCAGTTCTTC
CDR3aa: CASSLRKQGIDNNEQFF

j_gene: TRBJ1-3
d_gene: -
abundance: -
v_gene: TRBV12-5
CDR3nt: TGTGCTAGTGGTTTAGACACCCAAAGAAACACCATATATTTT
CDR3aa: CASGLDTQRNTIYF

j_gene: TRBJ2-7
d_gene: TRBD1
abundance: -
v_gene: TRBV28
CDR3nt: TGTGCCAGCACTTGGCCGGACAGGAACTACGAGCAGTACTTC
CDR3aa: CASTWPDRNYEQYF

j_gene: TRBJ2-3
d_gene: TRBD2
abundance: -
v_gene: TRBV4-1
CDR3nt: TGCGCCAGCAGCCAAGCGATGGTCCCGGGACTAGCGCGAGATACGCAGTATTTT
CDR3aa: CASSQAMVPGLARDTQYF

j_gene: TRBJ1-5
d_gene: -
abundance: -
v_gene: TRBV19
CDR3nt: TGTGCCAGTAGTATAGCAGGATTGGGTTATAGCAATCAGCCCCAGCATTTT
CDR3aa: CASSIAGLGYSNQPQHF

j_gene: TRBJ1-1
d_gene: -
abundance: -
v_gene: TRBV5-1
CDR3nt: TGCGCCAGCAGCTTGCCCCCAGGGGATACTGAAGCTTTCTTT
CDR3aa: CASSLPPGDTEAFF

j_gene: TRBJ2-1
d_gene: TRBD1
abundance: once
v_gene: TRBV5-1
CDR3nt: TGCGCCAGCAGCTTTGGGGGACAGGGACTCAATGAGCAGTTCTTC
CDR3aa: CASSFGGQGLNEQFF

j_gene: TRBJ2-7
d_gene: -
abundance: -
v_gene: TRBV9
CDR3nt: TGTGCCAGCAGCGTAGGTAAGGGGGAGTACGAGCAGTACTTC
CDR3aa: CASSVGKGEYEQYF

j_gene: TRBJ2-3
d_gene: TRBD1
abundance: -
v_gene: TRBV6-1
CDR3nt: TGTGCCAGCAGTGAAAGGGCAGGGGGCATGAGGACAGATACGCAGTATTTT
CDR3aa: CASSERAGGMRTDTQYF

j_gene: TRBJ2-7
d_gene: TRBD2
abundance: -
v_gene: TRBV7-6
CDR3nt: TGTGCCAGCTCAGCGGGGGGGTTGATCCACGAGCAGTACTTC
CDR3aa: CASSAGGLIHEQYF

j_gene: TRBJ1-6
d_gene: -
abundance: -
v_gene: TRBV13
CDR3nt: TGTGCCAGCAGCGCCCGGCAGGGTCGGGATTCACCCCTCCACTTT
CDR3aa: CASSARQGRDSPLHF

j_gene: TRBJ1-5
d_gene: TRBD1
abundance: once
v_gene: TRBV7-3
CDR3nt: TGTGCCAGCAGCTCCTCGAGGGACAGTTTGAGGAATCAGCCCCAGCATTTT
CDR3aa: CASSSSRDSLRNQPQHF

j_gene: TRBJ2-7
d_gene: TRBD2
abundance: -
v_gene: TRBV10-2
CDR3nt: TGCGCCAGCAGTGAGTCGACAATAGCGGGAGACTACGAGCAGTACTTC
CDR3aa: CASSESTIAGDYEQYF

j_gene: TRBJ2-5
d_gene: -
abundance: -
v_gene: TRBV7-8
CDR3nt: TGTGCCAGCAGCTCAACTAGGAGTATTGGAGAGACCCAGTACTTC
CDR3aa: CASSSTRSIGETQYF

j_gene: TRBJ2-7
d_gene: -
abundance: -
v_gene: TRBV5-1
CDR3nt: TGCGCCAGCAGCTTTTCCCAGGGGAATTTCGAGCAGTACTTC
CDR3aa: CASSFSQGNFEQYF

j_gene: TRBJ2-7
d_gene: TRBD1
abundance: -
v_gene: TRBV11-2
CDR3nt: TGTGCCAGCAGCGAGGGACAGGCGAGCTCCTACGAGCAGTACTTC
CDR3aa: CASSEGQASSYEQYF

j_gene: TRBJ1-4
d_gene: -
abundance: -
v_gene: TRBV5-1
CDR3nt: TGCGCCAGCAGCTTGGATGTGGTTGAGGGCGAAAAACTGTTTTTT
CDR3aa: CASSLDVVEGEKLFF

j_gene: TRBJ1-3
d_gene: TRBD1
abundance: once
v_gene: TRBV19
CDR3nt: TGTGCCAGCCGACAGGGATCGAGCTCTGGAAACACCATATATTTT
CDR3aa: CASRQGSSSGNTIYF

j_gene: TRBJ1-2
d_gene: -
abundance: -
v_gene: TRBV9
CDR3nt: TGTGCCAGCAGCGTAGGCCCGGACAGCACCTATGGCTACACCTTC
CDR3aa: CASSVGPDSTYGYTF

j_gene: TRBJ1-2
d_gene: TRBD1
abundance: -
v_gene: TRBV28
CDR3nt: TGTGCCAGCTCCGGGACAGGGGCTGTGTATGTCTACACCTTC
CDR3aa: CASSGTGAVYVYTF

j_gene: TRBJ2-5
d_gene: -
abundance: -
v_gene: TRBV2
CDR3nt: TGTGCCAGCAGGGGGGGGCACGGAGGGCAAGAGACCCAGTACTTC
CDR3aa: CASRGGHGGQETQYF

j_gene: TRBJ2-7
d_gene: TRBD1
abundance: -
v_gene: TRBV7-9
CDR3nt: TGTGCCAGCAGCCCGCAAACAGGGGTAGGCTACGAGCAGTACTTC
CDR3aa: CASSPQTGVGYEQYF

j_gene: TRBJ2-7
d_gene: -
abundance: -
v_gene: TRBV6-5
CDR3nt: TGTGCCAGCAGTTACTCGACGGGGCAGGGCGGGAAGCAGTACTTC
CDR3aa: CASSYSTGQGGKQYF